This TCR beta chain stems from a study of Ad26.COV2.S vaccination and SARS-CoV-2 variants. Study-wide results and limits: The authors reported substantial breadth in spike-specific CD8+ and CD4+ T cell responses after vaccination. Placebo recipients had lower spike-specific TCR breadth than vaccine recipients. Non-spike TCR breadth showed similarity between vaccine and placebo recipients.

Turning to this clone: Its antigen is as yet unknown.

The CDR3 totals 14 residues. Germline V gene lookup returns CDR1 LGHNA and CDR2 YNFKEQ. V was clipped by 4 bases and J by 1 base, with 10 bases between them. Treatment specified: some 19 received Ad26.COV2.S at low or high dose, single or two shots; several received placebo; per-sample allocation not given. Day 63 following the first vaccine or placebo injection was when the samples were taken. Expressing Wuhan-strain SARS-CoV-2 spike, an Ad26 vector served as the vaccine. Profiled with immunoSEQ multiplex PCR; TCRdb holds only in-frame clones, not every one. The data show 500,000 or so clones, roughly 85% seen once.

The receptor's source is a person between 18 and 60 years old who received the Ad26.COV2.S COVID-19 vaccine or a placebo. This sample comprised peripheral blood, obtained in a trial of Ad26.COV2.S vaccine versus placebo. The chain combines TRBV4-2 with TRBJ1-1, with no clear D. CDR3: CASSPSRGNTEAFF. The CDR3 bases are TGTGCCAGCAGCCCTTCTCGAGGGAACACTGAAGCTTTCTTT.